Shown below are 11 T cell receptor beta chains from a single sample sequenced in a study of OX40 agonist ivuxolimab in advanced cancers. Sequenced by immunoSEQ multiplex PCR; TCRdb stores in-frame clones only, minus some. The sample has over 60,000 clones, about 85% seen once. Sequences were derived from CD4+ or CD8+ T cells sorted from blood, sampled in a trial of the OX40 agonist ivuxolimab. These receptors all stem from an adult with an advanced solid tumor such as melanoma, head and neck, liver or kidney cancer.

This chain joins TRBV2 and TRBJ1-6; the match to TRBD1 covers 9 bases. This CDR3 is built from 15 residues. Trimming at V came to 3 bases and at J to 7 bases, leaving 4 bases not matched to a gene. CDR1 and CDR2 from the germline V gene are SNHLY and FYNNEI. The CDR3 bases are TGTGCCAGCAGTGACGACAGGGGGAACAATTCACCCCTCCACTTT. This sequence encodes CASSDDRGNNSPLHF.

The CDR3 DNA is TGTGCCAGCAGCCGCGGGGAGTCCTACGAGCAGTACTTC. Translated, it gives CASSRGESYEQYF. This rearrangement joins TRBV7-9 to TRBJ2-7; D possibly corresponds to TRBD2 (6 bases). V lost 5 bases and J lost 1, with 9 bases in between. The CDR3 covers 13 residues. Germline loops: CDR1 SEHNR, CDR2 FQNEAQ (reference sequence).

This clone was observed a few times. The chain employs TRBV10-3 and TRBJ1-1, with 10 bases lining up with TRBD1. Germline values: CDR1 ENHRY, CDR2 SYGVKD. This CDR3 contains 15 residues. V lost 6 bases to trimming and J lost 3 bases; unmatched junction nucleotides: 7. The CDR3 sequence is CAIRRAGTGDTEAFF. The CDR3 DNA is TGTGCCATCAGAAGAGCCGGGACAGGGGACACTGAAGCTTTCTTT.

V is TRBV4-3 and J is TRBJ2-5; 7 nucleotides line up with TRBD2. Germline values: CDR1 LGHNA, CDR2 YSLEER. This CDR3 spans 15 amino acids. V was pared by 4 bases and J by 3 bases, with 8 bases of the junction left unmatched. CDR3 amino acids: CASSRYWEGEETQYF. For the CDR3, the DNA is TGCGCCAGCAGCCGCTACTGGGAGGGCGAAGAGACCCAGTACTTC.

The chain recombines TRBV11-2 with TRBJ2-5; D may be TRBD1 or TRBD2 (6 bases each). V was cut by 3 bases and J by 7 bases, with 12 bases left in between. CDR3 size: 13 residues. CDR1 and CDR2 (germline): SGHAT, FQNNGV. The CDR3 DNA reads TGTGCCAGCAGCTTTCGGGGGCGAGGGACCCAGTACTTC. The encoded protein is CASSFRGRGTQYF.

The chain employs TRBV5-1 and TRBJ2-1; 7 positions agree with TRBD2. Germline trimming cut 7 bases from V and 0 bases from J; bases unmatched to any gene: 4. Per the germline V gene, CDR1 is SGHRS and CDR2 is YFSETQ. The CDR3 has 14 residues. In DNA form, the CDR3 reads TGCGCCAGCTGGGAGGGGAGCTCCTACAATGAGCAGTTCTTC. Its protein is CASWEGSSYNEQFF.

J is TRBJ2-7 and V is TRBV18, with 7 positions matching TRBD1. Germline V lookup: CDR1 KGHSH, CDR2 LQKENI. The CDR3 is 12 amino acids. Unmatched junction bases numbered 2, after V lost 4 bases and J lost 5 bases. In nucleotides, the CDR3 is TGTGCCAGCTCACAAACAGGGGACGAGCAGTACTTC. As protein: CASSQTGDEQYF.

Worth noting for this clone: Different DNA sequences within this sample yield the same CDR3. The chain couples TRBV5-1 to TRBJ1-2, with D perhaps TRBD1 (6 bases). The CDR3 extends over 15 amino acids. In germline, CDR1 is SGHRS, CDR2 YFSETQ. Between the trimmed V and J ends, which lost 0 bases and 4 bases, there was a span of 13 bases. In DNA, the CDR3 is TGCGCCAGCAGCTTGGAGGGGGGGCGTGGCTATGGCTACACCTTC. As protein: CASSLEGGRGYGYTF.

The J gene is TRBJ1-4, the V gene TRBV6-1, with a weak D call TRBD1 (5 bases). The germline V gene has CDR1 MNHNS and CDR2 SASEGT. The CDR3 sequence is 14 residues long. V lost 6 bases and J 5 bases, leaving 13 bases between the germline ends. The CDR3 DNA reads TGTGCCAGCAGGTGGGGGTTGAGCAATGAAAAACTGTTTTTT. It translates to CASRWGLSNEKLFF.

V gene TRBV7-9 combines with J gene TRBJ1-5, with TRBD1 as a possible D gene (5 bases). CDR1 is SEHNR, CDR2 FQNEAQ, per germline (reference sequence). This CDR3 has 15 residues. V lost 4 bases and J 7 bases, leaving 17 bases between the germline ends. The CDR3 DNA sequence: TGTGCCAGCAGCTACCAGGGTGGGCAATCACAGCCCCAGCATTTT. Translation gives CASSYQGGQSQPQHF.

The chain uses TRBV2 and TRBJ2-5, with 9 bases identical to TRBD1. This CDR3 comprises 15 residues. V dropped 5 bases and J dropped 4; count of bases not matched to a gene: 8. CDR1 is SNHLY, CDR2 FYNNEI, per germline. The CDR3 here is CASSRLTGGRETQYF. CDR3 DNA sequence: TGTGCCAGCAGTCGGTTGACAGGGGGTCGAGAGACCCAGTACTTC. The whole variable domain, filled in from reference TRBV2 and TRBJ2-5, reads EPEVTQTPSHQVTQMGQEVILRCVPISNHLYFYWYRQILGQKVEFLVSFYNNEISEKSEIFDDQFSVERPDGSNFTLKIRSTKLEDSAMYFCASSRLTGGRETQYFGPGTRLLVL.